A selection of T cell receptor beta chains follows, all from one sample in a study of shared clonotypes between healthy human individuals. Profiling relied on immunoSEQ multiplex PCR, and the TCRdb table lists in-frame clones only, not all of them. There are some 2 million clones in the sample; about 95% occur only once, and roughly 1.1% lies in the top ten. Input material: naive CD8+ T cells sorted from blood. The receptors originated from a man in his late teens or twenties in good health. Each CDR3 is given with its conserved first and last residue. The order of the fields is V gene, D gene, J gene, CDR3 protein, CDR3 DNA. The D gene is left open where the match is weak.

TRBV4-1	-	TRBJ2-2	CASSQVLSLSGELFF	TGCGCCAGCAGCCAAGTCCTAAGCCTCTCCGGGGAGCTGTTTTTT
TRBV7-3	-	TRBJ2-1	CASSQPGDNEQFF	TGTGCCAGCAGCCAGCCGGGGGACAATGAGCAGTTCTTC
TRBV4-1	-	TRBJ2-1	CASSLAGTSWDNEQFF	TGCGCCAGCAGCCTTGCCGGGACCTCGTGGGACAATGAGCAGTTCTTC
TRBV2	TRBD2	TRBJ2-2	CASKGLAGNTGELFF	TGTGCCAGCAAGGGACTAGCGGGAAACACCGGGGAGCTGTTTTTT
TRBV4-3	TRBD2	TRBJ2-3	CASSQDEAGETDTQYF	TGCGCCAGCAGCCAAGATGAGGCGGGAGAGACAGATACGCAGTATTTT
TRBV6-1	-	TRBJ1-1	CASSELGIMNTEAFF	TGTGCCAGCAGTGAATTGGGGATTATGAACACTGAAGCTTTCTTT
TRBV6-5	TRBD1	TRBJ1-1	CASSYDRVGPAFF	TGTGCCAGCAGTTACGACAGGGTAGGACCAGCTTTCTTT
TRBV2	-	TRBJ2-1	CASSELGGIEQFF	TGTGCCAGCAGTGAATTGGGGGGAATTGAGCAGTTCTTC
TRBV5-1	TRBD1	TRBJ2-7	CASSLSRDRGDEQYF	TGCGCCAGCAGCTTGTCGAGGGACAGGGGCGACGAGCAGTACTTC
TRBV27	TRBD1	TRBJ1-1	CASSRQGQYTEAFF	TGTGCCAGCAGTAGACAGGGGCAGTACACTGAAGCTTTCTTT